A single TCR beta chain is shown here with its context. The data stem from a study of control samples from healthy donors and cancer patients. With V trimmed by 5 bases and J by 6 bases, 8 bases remained unmatched. The CDR3 contains 15 residues. The V gene's germline CDR1 is SGHNT and CDR2 YENEEA. Sequencing used immunoSEQ multiplex PCR; TCRdb keeps in-frame clones, though not all of them. The table shows about 100,000 clones, with around nine tenths occurring only once. The gene calls are TRBV11-3 and TRBJ2-2; TRBD2 matches at 8 bases. The receptor was isolated from a man aged 25 to 45 in good health. The sample consisted of blood. As DNA, the CDR3 is TGTGCCAGCAGCCCTACCGGGACTAGTGCCGGGGAGCTGTTTTTT. It encodes CASSPTGTSAGELFF.